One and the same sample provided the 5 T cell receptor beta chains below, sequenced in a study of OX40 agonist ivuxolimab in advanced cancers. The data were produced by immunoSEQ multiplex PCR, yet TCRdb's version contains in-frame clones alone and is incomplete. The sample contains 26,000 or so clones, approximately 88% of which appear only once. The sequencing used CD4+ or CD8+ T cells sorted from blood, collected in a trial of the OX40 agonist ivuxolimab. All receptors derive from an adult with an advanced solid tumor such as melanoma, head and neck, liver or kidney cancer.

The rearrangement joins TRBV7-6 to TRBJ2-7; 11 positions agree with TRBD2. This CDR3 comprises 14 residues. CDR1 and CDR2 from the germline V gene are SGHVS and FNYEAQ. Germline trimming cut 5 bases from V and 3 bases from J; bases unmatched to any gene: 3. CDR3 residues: CASSVGTSGYEQYF. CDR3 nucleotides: TGTGCCAGCAGCGTCGGGACTAGCGGCTACGAGCAGTACTTC.

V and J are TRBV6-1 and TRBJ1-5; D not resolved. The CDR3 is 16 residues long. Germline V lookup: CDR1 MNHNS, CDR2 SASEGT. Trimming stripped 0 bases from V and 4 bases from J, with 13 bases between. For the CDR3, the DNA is TGTGCCAGCAGTGAAGCGGAGGGATCTGGTAATCAGCCCCAGCATTTT. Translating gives CASSEAEGSGNQPQHF.

Here the CDR3 reads CASSPGTPRPNEKLFF. The CDR3 DNA reads as TGTGCCAGCAGCCCAGGGACTCCGAGGCCTAATGAAAAACTGTTTTTT. The V gene is TRBV9, the J gene TRBJ1-4; D is perhaps TRBD1 (5 bases). The CDR3 spans 16 residues. V lost 4 bases and J 3 bases, leaving 16 bases between the germline ends. CDR1 is SGDLS and CDR2 is YYNGEE in the germline V gene.

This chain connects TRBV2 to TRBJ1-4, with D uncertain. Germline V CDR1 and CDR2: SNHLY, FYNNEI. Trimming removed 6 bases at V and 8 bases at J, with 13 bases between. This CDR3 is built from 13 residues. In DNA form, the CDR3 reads TGTGCCAGCAGCCCCGCGGTTGGGGAAAAACTGTTTTTT. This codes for CASSPAVGEKLFF.

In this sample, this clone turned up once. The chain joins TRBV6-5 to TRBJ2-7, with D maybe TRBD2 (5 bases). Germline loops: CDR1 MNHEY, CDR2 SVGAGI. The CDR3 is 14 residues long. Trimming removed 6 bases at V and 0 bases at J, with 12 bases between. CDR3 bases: TGTGCCAGCAGCTTCGGACGGGGCTCCTACGAGCAGTACTTC. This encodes CASSFGRGSYEQYF.